The clone carrying this T cell receptor beta chain was found many times. The antigen is undetermined. The data derive from a study of early T cells in non-severe SARS-CoV-2 infection. Whole-study context: Investigators sequenced bulk RNA drawn from unsorted whole blood, and chains remained unpaired. Whole-study results and caveats: Private and CD4 specificities were missed by VDJdb matching, which favored anti-spike CD8 responses.

Individual cDNA molecules were tagged with unique molecular identifiers, the study reported. TCRdb analysed the 5' RACE reads with MiXCR anew, one entry per CDR3 protein. The table includes some 75,000 distinct CDR3 sequences, about an eighth detected once. Germline CDR1 reads SGHAT; CDR2 reads FQNNGV. The CDR3 spans 11 residues. The V and J ends lost 7 bases and 8 bases respectively, with 9 bases between them. This sequence was found in an adult who was a healthcare worker with PCR-confirmed SARS-CoV-2 infection or an uninfected control (not recorded which). Sequenced material: whole blood. The chain is built from TRBV11-2 and TRBJ2-4; D is unresolved. CDR3 sequence: CASKRTDIQYF. CDR3 coding DNA: TGTGCCAGCAAACGGACGGACATTCAGTACTTC.